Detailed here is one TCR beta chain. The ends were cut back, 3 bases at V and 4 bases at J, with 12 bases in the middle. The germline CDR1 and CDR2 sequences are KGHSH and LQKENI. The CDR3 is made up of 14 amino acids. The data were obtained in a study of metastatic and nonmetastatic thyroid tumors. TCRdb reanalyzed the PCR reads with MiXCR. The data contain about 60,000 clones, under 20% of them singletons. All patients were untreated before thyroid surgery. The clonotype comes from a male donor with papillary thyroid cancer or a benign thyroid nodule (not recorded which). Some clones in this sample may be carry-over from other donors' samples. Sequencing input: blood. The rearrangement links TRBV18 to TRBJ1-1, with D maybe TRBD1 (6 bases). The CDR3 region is CASSPAVGGTEAFF. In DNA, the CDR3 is TGTGCCAGCTCACCTGCCGTAGGGGGCACTGAAGCTTTCTTT.